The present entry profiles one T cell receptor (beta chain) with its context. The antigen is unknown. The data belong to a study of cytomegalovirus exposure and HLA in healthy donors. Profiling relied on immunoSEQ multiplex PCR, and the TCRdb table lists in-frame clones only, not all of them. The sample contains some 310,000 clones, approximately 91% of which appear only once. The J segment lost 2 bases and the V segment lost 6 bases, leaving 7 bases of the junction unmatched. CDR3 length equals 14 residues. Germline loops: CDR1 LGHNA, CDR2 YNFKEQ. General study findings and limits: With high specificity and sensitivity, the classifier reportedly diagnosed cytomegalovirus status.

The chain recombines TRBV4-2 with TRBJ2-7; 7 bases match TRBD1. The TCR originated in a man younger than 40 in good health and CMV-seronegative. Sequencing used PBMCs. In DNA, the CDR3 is TGTGCCAGCAGTCTGGACAGGTTTACCTACGAGCAGTACTTC. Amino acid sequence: CASSLDRFTYEQYF.